The 9 T cell receptor beta chains reported below all come from one sample, sequenced in a study of Ad26.COV2.S vaccination and SARS-CoV-2 variants (dated by TCRdb to 2020 to 2023). The sample's treatment or condition label is to be understood as: roughly 19 received Ad26.COV2.S at low or high dose, single or two shots; roughly five received placebo; per-sample allocation not given. Repertoires of vaccine and placebo recipients were sequenced from samples collected on day 63 after the first injection. The library came from the immunoSEQ multiplex PCR assay. Drawn from immuneACCESS, this table holds only the in-frame rearrangements with V and J called that TCRdb kept. Clones are partly lost; checked studies trace under half to an unresolved V gene and leave the rest unexplained. This sample is represented by about 440,000 clones; around 88% of them were singletons. The ten most abundant clones make up roughly 13% of the sample.

Sequenced material: peripheral blood, taken in a trial of Ad26.COV2.S vaccine versus placebo. Receptors were obtained from a person between 18 and 65 years old who received the Ad26.COV2.S COVID-19 vaccine or a placebo.

The CDR3 DNA reads TGTGCCTGGAGTGTAGGCCAGGGACTAAACACTGAAGCTTTCTTT. This gives the protein CAWSVGQGLNTEAFF. The V call is TRBV30, the J call TRBJ1-1, with D perhaps TRBD1 (5 bases). Trimming took 0 bases from V and 2 from J, leaving 13 bases between them. The CDR3 spans 15 residues. The germline CDR1 and CDR2 sequences are GTSNPN and SVGIG (reference sequence).

A word on this clone: Other DNA sequences in this specimen translate into the identical CDR3. This chain connects TRBV3-1 (or the pseudogene TRBV3-2) to TRBJ1-2; D is undetermined. CDR1 is LGHDT and CDR2 is YNNKEL in the germline V gene (reference sequence). V gave up 4 bases and J gave up 2 bases, with 5 bases separating them. The CDR3 runs 12 residues. CDR3: CASSRVNYGYTF. The CDR3 nucleotides read TGTGCCAGCAGCCGGGTGAACTATGGCTACACCTTC.

V gene TRBV7-2 combines with J gene TRBJ2-7; D remains unclear. Trimming pared 4 bases from V and 1 base from J, leaving 8 bases between. The CDR3 is made up of 13 amino acids. Per germline, CDR1 SGHTA and CDR2 FQGNSA. The CDR3 sequence is CASSYTASYEQYF. In DNA form, the CDR3 reads TGTGCCAGCAGCTATACAGCGTCCTACGAGCAGTACTTC. Using reference TRBV7-2 and TRBJ2-7 for the parts outside the CDR3, the full variable domain is GAGVSQSPSNKVTEKGKDVELRCDPISGHTALYWYRQSLGQGLEFLIYFQGNSAPDKSGLPSDRFSAERTGGSVSTLTIQRTQQEDSAVYLCASSYTASYEQYFGPGTRLTVT.

The rearrangement uses TRBV30 and TRBJ2-2, with D perhaps given as TRBD1 or TRBD2 (5 bases each). The CDR3 is 16 amino acids. Looked up from germline, CDR1 is GTSNPN and CDR2 is SVGIG (reference sequence). V was shortened by 7 bases and J by 4 bases, with 22 bases between the two germline ends. The CDR3 DNA reads TGTGCCTTCGCCGCCGAGGGTGGGACCCGCACCGGGGAGCTGTTTTTT. This sequence encodes CAFAAEGGTRTGELFF.

V is TRBV6-5 and J is TRBJ2-7; D is unresolved. Between the trimmed V and J ends, which lost 7 bases and 2 bases, there was a span of 18 bases. Germline-derived CDR1 and CDR2 are MNHEY and SVGAGI. The CDR3 length is 15 residues. The CDR3 region has the DNA TGTGCCAGCAAACAAAACGTTGACGGACCCTACGAGCAGTACTTC. Translation: CASKQNVDGPYEQYF.

V is TRBV28 and J is TRBJ1-1; maybe TRBD1 (6 bases). Germline V gene sequence: CDR1 MDHEN, CDR2 SYDVKM. V was shortened by 1 base and J by 5 bases, with 11 bases between the two germline ends. The CDR3 loop spans 14 amino acids. This chain's CDR3 is CASSLFSRGTEAFF. In nucleotides, the CDR3 is TGTGCCAGCAGTTTATTCTCCAGGGGTACTGAAGCTTTCTTT.

V is TRBV15 and J is TRBJ2-1; the D gene is possibly TRBD2 (5 bases). V lost 8 bases and J 6 bases, leaving 20 bases between the germline ends. This CDR3 region has 15 residues. CDR1 is LNHNV, CDR2 YYDKDF, per germline (reference sequence). The CDR3 DNA sequence: TGTGCCACCCTCACTCTACCGGGAAGCCTCAATGAGCAGTTCTTC. Protein product: CATLTLPGSLNEQFF.

The chain combines TRBV7-3 with TRBJ2-3; D is perhaps TRBD1 (8 bases). Germline CDR1 reads SGHTA; CDR2 reads FQGTGA. V dropped 5 bases and J dropped 1 base, with 22 bases sitting between them. This CDR3 is 18 amino acids long. Here the CDR3 reads CASSASYRGGLGTDTQYF. CDR3 nucleotide sequence: TGTGCCAGCAGCGCCTCCTACAGGGGGGGTCTAGGCACAGATACGCAGTATTTT. The complete variable domain, with remaining parts taken from reference TRBV7-3 and TRBJ2-3, reads GAGVSQTPSNKVTEKGKYVELRCDPISGHTALYWYRQSLGQGPEFLIYFQGTGAADDSGLPNDRFFAVRPEGSVSTLKIQRTERGDSAVYLCASSASYRGGLGTDTQYFGPGTRLTVL.

The gene calls are TRBV11-2 and TRBJ2-7; TRBD2 is a possible D gene (6 bases). This CDR3 contains 15 residues. CDR1 and CDR2 from the germline V gene are SGHAT and FQNNGV. The V end lost 5 bases, the J end lost 3 bases, and 17 bases lay between the germline ends. The CDR3 DNA reads TGTGCCAGCAGCGCCACTCGGGGGTTGGGCTACGAGCAGTACTTC. Residues: CASSATRGLGYEQYF.